Shown below are 2 T cell receptor beta chains from a single sample sequenced in a study of T cells in women clearing cervical HPV infection. Assay used: immunoSEQ multiplex PCR; TCRdb lists only in-frame clones, some missing. In total, the table holds approximately 39,000 clones. The source material was blood buffy coat. The origin of the receptors is a woman aged 18 to 69 with a cervical HPV16 infection that either progressed to CIN3+ or cleared (not recorded which).

On this clone itself: Read coverage stops 3 residues before the CDR3 terminus; the germline J gene supplies the remainder. The chain recombines TRBV29-1 with TRBJ2-7, with 7 nucleotides matching TRBD1. Germline values: CDR1 SQVTM, CDR2 ANQGSEA. V shed 4 bases, J shed 6 bases, and the junction held 0 bases outside the gene matches. CDR3 length equals 10 residues. The DNA read from the CDR3 is TGCAGCGTTGGGGACAGCGAG. Translating it yields CSVGDSE. From start to end, the CDR3 is CSVGDSEQYF.

Details on this clone: The read ends 3 residues before the CDR3 terminus; that terminus is restored from the germline J gene. The chain carries TRBV6-2 or TRBV6-3 and TRBJ2-1; possibly TRBD2 for D (6 bases). CDR1 MNHEY and CDR2 SVGEGT come from the germline V gene. This CDR3 has 15 residues. V was trimmed by 3 bases and J by 0 bases, leaving 9 bases between them. CDR3 in amino acids: CASSYGGSSYNEQFF. CDR3 bases read: TGTGCCAGCAGTTATGGGGGGAGCTCCTACAATGAG.